This T cell receptor beta chain was retrieved from a study of response to subunit inactivated influenza vaccine. Points from the study as a whole: Each seasonal influenza vaccination recruits few new T cells, the authors suggested.

Germline V CDR1 and CDR2: SQVTM, ANQGSEA. The CDR3 spans 15 residues. Trimming at V came to 0 bases and at J to 4 bases, leaving 7 bases not matched to a gene. TCRdb re-derived calls from the RT-PCR reads in MiXCR, one entry per CDR3 protein. This table holds 500,000 to 550,000 distinct CDR3 sequences, less than 7.5% found once. With respect to this clonotype: Its target is unknown.

Here the sequenced sample was PBMCs from blood, taken roughly 24 months after vaccination. The chain employs TRBV29-1 and TRBJ1-2; 8 bases align to TRBD1. The clonotype comes from a man aged 50 to 69 who received an inactivated influenza vaccine. CDR3 DNA: TGCAGCGTTGAAGATGCAGGACAGGGACTCTATGGCTACACCTTC. This codes for CSVEDAGQGLYGYTF.